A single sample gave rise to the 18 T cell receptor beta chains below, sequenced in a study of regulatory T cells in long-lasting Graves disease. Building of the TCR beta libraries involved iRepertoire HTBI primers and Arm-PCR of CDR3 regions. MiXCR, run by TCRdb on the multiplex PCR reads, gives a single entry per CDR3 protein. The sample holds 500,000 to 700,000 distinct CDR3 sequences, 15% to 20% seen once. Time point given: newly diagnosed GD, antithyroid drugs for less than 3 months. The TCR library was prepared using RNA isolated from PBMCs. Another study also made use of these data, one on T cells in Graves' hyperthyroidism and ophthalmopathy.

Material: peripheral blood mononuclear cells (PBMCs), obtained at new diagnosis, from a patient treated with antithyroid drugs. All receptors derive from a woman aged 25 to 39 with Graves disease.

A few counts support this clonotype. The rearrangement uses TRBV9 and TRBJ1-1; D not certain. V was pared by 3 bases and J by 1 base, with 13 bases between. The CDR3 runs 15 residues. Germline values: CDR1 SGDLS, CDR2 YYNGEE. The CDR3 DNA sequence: TGTGCCAGCAGCGCCCTCGTTTTCCAGAACACTGAAGCTTTCTTT. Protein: CASSALVFQNTEAFF.

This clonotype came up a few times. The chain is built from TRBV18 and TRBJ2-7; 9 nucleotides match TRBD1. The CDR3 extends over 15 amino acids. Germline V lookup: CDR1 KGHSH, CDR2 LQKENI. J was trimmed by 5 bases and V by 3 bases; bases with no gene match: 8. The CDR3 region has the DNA TGTGCCAGCTCACCCTACCGGGACAGGGAAAACGAGCAGTACTTC. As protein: CASSPYRDRENEQYF. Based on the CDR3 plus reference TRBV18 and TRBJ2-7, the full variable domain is NAGVMQNPRHLVRRRGQEARLRCSPMKGHSHVYWYRQLPEEGLKFMVYLQKENIIDESGMPKERFSAEFPKEGPSILRIQQVVRGDSAAYFCASSPYRDRENEQYFGPGTRLTVT.

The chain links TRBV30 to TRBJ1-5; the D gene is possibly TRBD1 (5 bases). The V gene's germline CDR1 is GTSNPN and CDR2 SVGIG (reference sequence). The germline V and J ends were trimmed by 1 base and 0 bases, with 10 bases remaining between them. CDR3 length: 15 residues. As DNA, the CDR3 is TGTGCCTGGAGTGAGGGGACTTATAGCAATCAGCCCCAGCATTTT. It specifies CAWSEGTYSNQPQHF.

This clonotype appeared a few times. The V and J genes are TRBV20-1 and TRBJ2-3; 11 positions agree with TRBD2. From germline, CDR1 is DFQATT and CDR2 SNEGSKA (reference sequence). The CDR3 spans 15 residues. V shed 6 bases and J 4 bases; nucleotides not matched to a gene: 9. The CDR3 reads CSATIAGGGSDTQYF. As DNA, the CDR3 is TGCAGTGCCACCATAGCGGGAGGGGGGTCAGATACGCAGTATTTT.

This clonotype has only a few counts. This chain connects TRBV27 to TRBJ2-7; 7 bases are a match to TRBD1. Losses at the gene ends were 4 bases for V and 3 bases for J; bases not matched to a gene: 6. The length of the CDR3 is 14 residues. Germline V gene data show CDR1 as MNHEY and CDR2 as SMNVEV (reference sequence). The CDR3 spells CASSYPGGDYEQYF. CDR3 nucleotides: TGTGCCAGCAGTTACCCAGGGGGTGACTACGAGCAGTACTTC.

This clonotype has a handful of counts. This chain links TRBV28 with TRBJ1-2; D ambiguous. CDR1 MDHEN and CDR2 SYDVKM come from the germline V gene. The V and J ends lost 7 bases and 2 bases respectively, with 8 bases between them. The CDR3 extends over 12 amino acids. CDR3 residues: CASNAANYGYTF. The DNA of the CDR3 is TGTGCCAGCAACGCAGCCAACTATGGCTACACCTTC.

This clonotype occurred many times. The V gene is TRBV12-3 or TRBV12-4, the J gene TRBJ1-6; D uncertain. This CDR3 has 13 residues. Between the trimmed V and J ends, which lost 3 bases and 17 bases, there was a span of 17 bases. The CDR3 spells CASSLKRAAGVHF. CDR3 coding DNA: TGTGCCAGCAGTTTGAAAAGGGCCGCTGGTGTCCACTTT.

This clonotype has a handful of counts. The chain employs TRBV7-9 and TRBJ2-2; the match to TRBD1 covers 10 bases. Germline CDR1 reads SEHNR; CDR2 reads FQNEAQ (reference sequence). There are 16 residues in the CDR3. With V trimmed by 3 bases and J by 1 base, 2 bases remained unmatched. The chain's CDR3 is CASSFWTGGNTGELFF. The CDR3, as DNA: TGTGCCAGCAGCTTTTGGACAGGGGGGAACACCGGGGAGCTGTTTTTT.

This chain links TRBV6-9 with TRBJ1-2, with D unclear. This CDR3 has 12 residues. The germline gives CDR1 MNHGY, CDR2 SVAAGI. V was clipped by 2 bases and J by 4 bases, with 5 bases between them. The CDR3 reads CASSYHVYGYTF. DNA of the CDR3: TGTGCCAGCAGTTATCACGTCTATGGCTACACCTTC.

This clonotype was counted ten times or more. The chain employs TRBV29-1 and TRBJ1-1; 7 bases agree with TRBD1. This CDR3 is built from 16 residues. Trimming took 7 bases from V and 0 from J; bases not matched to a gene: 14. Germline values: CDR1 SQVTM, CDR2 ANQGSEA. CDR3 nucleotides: TGCAGCGGTCAAGGGGACAGCAATAGGATGAACACTGAAGCTTTCTTT. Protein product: CSGQGDSNRMNTEAFF.

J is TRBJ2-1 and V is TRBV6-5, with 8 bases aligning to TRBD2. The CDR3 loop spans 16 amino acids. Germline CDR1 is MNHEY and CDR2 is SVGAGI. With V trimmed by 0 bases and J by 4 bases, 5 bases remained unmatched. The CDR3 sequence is CASSYSSGIGYNEQFF. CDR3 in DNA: TGTGCCAGCAGTTACTCTAGCGGGATTGGGTACAATGAGCAGTTCTTC.

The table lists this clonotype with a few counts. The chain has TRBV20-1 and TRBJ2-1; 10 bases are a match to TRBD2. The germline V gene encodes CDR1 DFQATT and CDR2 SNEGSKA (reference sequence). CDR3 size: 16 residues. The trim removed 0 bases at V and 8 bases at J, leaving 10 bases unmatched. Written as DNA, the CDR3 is TGCAGTGCTAGAGATGAGCCTAGCGGGAGATGGGATGAGCAGTTCTTC. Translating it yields CSARDEPSGRWDEQFF.

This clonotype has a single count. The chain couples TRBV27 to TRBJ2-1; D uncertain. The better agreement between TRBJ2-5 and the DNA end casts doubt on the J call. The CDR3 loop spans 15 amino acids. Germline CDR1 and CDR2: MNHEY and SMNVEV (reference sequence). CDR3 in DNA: TGTGCCAGCAGTTTAGGCGGCAGTCTAGGGGAGACCCAGTACTTC. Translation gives CASSLGGSLGETQYF.

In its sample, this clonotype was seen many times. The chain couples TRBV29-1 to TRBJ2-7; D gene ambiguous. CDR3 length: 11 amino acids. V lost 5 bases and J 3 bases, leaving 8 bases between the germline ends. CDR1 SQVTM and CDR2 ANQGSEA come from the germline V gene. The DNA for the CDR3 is TGCAGCGTTTTGAAAAACTACGAGCAGTACTTC. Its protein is CSVLKNYEQYF.

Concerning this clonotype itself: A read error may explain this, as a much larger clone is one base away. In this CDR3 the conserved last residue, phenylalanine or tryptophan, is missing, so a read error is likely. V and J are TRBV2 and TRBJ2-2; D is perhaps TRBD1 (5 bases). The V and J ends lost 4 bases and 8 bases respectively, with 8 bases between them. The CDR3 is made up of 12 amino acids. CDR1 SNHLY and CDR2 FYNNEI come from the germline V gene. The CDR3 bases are TGTGCCAGCAGTGTACAGGCGGGGGAGCTGTTTCTT. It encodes CASSVQAGELFL.

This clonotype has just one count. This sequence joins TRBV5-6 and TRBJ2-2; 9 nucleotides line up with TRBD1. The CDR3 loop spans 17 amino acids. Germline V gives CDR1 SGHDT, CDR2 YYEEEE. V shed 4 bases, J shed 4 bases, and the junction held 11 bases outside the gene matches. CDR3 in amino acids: CASSPGQGRSATGELFF. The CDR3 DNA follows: TGTGCCAGCAGCCCGGGACAGGGTAGGTCGGCCACCGGGGAGCTGTTTTTT.

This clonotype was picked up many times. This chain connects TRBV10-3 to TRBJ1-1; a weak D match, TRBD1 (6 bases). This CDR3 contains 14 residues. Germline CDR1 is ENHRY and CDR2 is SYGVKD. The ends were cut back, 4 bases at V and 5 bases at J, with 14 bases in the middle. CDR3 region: CAISARGARTEAFF. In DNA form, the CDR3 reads TGTGCCATCAGTGCCCGGGGGGCGAGGACTGAAGCTTTCTTT.

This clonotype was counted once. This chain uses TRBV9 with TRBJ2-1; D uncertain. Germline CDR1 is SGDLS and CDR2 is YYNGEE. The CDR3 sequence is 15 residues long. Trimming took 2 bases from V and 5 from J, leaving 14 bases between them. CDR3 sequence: CASSVLGQWDNEQFF. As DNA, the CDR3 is TGTGCCAGCAGCGTGCTGGGCCAGTGGGACAATGAGCAGTTCTTC. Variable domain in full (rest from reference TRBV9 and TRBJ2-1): DSGVTQTPKHLITATGQRVTLRCSPRSGDLSVYWYQQSLDQGLQFLIQYYNGEERAKGNILERFSAQQFPDLHSELNLSSLELGDSALYFCASSVLGQWDNEQFFGPGTRLTVL.